Each of the 13 T cell receptor beta chains below was sequenced from the same sample in a study of blood T cells in healthy people across ages. The second PCR ran roughly 6 to 11 cycles with a sample-barcoded 5' primer and J-beta primers. TCRdb processed the 5' RACE reads anew with MiXCR; each CDR3 protein has one entry. The sample contains about a million distinct CDR3 sequences, around two fifths of which appear only once. Specimen: blood. The receptor source for this set is a man between 18 and 29 years old in good health.

The rearrangement uses TRBV13 and TRBJ2-3; maybe TRBD2 (5 bases). Trimming stripped 3 bases from V and 4 bases from J, with 17 bases between. This CDR3 contains 16 residues. In germline, CDR1 is PRHDT, CDR2 FYEKMQ (reference sequence). The CDR3 sequence is CASSFEGESIADTQYF. The CDR3 nucleotides are TGTGCCAGCAGCTTCGAGGGTGAAAGCATTGCAGATACGCAGTATTTT.

This clonotype came up a few times. The chain employs TRBV20-1 and TRBJ2-3; possible D gene TRBD1, 6 bases. Germline V gene data show CDR1 as DFQATT and CDR2 as SNEGSKA (reference sequence). V gave up 3 bases and J gave up 2 bases, with 12 bases separating them. This CDR3 is 14 amino acids long. CDR3 DNA sequence: TGCAGTGCTAGCGACAGGACATACACAGATACGCAGTATTTT. Translated, it gives CSASDRTYTDTQYF.

J is TRBJ1-5 and V is TRBV6-6, with a tentative D call TRBD1 (5 bases). The V end was cut by 2 bases, the J end by 4 bases, with 12 bases between. This CDR3 contains 15 residues. Germline V lookup: CDR1 MNHNY, CDR2 SVGAGI (reference sequence). This CDR3 reads CASSYGTVINQPQHF. The CDR3, as DNA: TGTGCCAGCAGTTACGGGACGGTTATAAATCAGCCCCAGCATTTT.

This clonotype has just one count. Germline and junction disagree at one end, which may indicate a read error. The chain carries TRBV5-6 and TRBJ1-1; a possible D gene is TRBD1 (6 bases). The CDR3 spans 18 residues. Germline CDR1 and CDR2: SGHDT and YYEEEE. DNA for the CDR3: TGTGCCGGCAGCCCCCACAGGGAAATGTTTTCCTACCGCACTGAAGCTTTCTTT. Encoded protein: CAGSPHREMFSYRTEAFF.

This clonotype was observed a few times. This CDR3 reads CASSQAGPGANVLTF. CDR3 nucleotides: TGTGCCAGCAGCCAAGCCGGGCCTGGGGCCAACGTCCTGACTTTC. The chain combines TRBV4-2 with TRBJ2-6, with D unclear. This CDR3 has 15 residues. Trimming took 1 base from V and 2 from J, leaving 6 bases between them. CDR1 is LGHNA, CDR2 YNFKEQ, per germline.

This rearrangement joins TRBV7-9 to TRBJ1-5, with D possibly being TRBD1 (6 bases). V was cut by 9 bases and J by 5 bases, with 17 bases left in between. The CDR3 has 14 residues. Germline V gene sequence: CDR1 SEHNR, CDR2 FQNEAQ (reference sequence). The CDR3 nucleotides read TGTGCCAGTAGCGACGAGGACAGTTATCAGCCCCAGCATTTT. This gives the protein CASSDEDSYQPQHF.

The chain has TRBV5-1 and TRBJ1-2; a possible D gene is TRBD1 (6 bases). CDR3 length: 14 residues. Looked up from germline, CDR1 is SGHRS and CDR2 is YFSETQ. Trimming stripped 0 bases from V and 4 bases from J, with 10 bases between. CDR3 sequence: CASSLDGGGYGYTF. CDR3 nucleotide sequence: TGCGCCAGCAGCTTGGATGGGGGCGGCTATGGCTACACCTTC.

A few counts support this clonotype. The chain recombines TRBV27 with TRBJ1-6; 7 bases match TRBD1. Germline loops: CDR1 MNHEY, CDR2 SMNVEV (reference sequence). Trimming removed 4 bases from V and 9 bases from J; junction bases left unmatched: 15. The CDR3 contains 17 residues. Here the CDR3 reads CASSSGQIRTISSPLHF. The CDR3 DNA follows: TGTGCCAGCAGTTCGGGACAGATTCGAACTATAAGTTCACCCCTCCACTTT.

The chain employs TRBV30 and TRBJ2-3; D is undetermined. Trimming shortened V by 0 bases and J by 4 bases, and 20 bases separated the two germline ends. This CDR3 is built from 17 residues. Germline assignment: CDR1 GTSNPN and CDR2 SVGIG (reference sequence). The CDR3 DNA reads as TGTGCCTGGAGTGTAATCGGAACTGAACGGGCAGCAGATACGCAGTATTTT. This encodes CAWSVIGTERAADTQYF. Using reference TRBV30 and TRBJ2-3 for the parts outside the CDR3, the full variable domain is SQTIHQWPATLVQPVGSPLSLECTVEGTSNPNLYWYRQAAGRGLQLLFYSVGIGQISSEVPQNLSASRPQDRQFILSSKKLLLSDSGFYLCAWSVIGTERAADTQYFGPGTRLTVL.

The J gene is TRBJ1-1, the V gene TRBV2; D is ambiguous. This CDR3 has 14 residues. Germline V CDR1 and CDR2: SNHLY, FYNNEI. With 10 bases removed from V and 3 bases from J, the gap between germline ends came to 18 bases. The CDR3 DNA reads as TGTGCCACCCAGAGGGTCAGGTCGGACACTGAAGCTTTCTTT. As protein: CATQRVRSDTEAFF. The entire variable domain, with the rest obtained from reference TRBV2 and TRBJ1-1, is as follows: EPEVTQTPSHQVTQMGQEVILRCVPISNHLYFYWYRQILGQKVEFLVSFYNNEISEKSEIFDDQFSVERPDGSNFTLKIRSTKLEDSAMYFCATQRVRSDTEAFFGQGTRLTVV.

The rearrangement uses TRBV2 and TRBJ2-1; TRBD1 agrees at 7 bases. With 4 bases clipped from V and 8 bases from J, the junction kept 8 bases outside the gene matches. The germline V gene has CDR1 SNHLY and CDR2 FYNNEI. The CDR3 is 14 amino acids. The CDR3 loop reads CASSGSKGAHEQFF. DNA of the CDR3: TGTGCCAGCAGTGGGTCGAAGGGGGCGCATGAGCAGTTCTTC.

This chain links TRBV15 with TRBJ1-5; 9 nucleotides agree with TRBD1. Germline CDR1 is LNHNV and CDR2 is YYDKDF (reference sequence). This CDR3 is built from 14 residues. V gave up 4 bases and J gave up 4 bases; unmatched junction bases: 2. CDR3 protein: CATSIDRGNQPQHF. The CDR3, as DNA: TGTGCCACCAGCATAGACAGGGGGAATCAGCCCCAGCATTTT.

This clonotype was seen repeatedly, ten times or more. This chain connects TRBV29-1 to TRBJ2-3; D could derive from TRBD1 or TRBD2 (5 bases each). Germline CDR1 is SQVTM and CDR2 is ANQGSEA. CDR3 length equals 14 residues. Between the trimmed V and J ends, which lost 8 bases and 4 bases, there was a span of 19 bases. DNA for the CDR3: TGCAGCCCGGGACCGGAAGTTGGCGCAGATACGCAGTATTTT. Translation: CSPGPEVGADTQYF.